This T cell receptor (beta chain) was observed in a study of blood T cell repertoires in COVID-19. On the study more broadly: The United States, Italy and Spain were the sources of the acute and convalescent COVID-19 samples.

V was pared by 6 bases and J by 7 bases, with 15 bases between. This CDR3 is 14 amino acids long. Germline lookup yields CDR1 MNHEY and CDR2 SVGAGI. Authors' processing steps: Scientists estimated how many nucleated cells there were by amplifying reference gene primers. Produced via immunoSEQ multiplex PCR; TCRdb's table is partial and in-frame only. Clonal size and the V and J genes are those of that table, whereas D and trimming came from the DNA. The sample has some 250,000 clones; roughly 77% are singletons. The sequencing sample was made of peripheral blood. The sequence came from a woman of 80 years or more with acute or convalescent COVID-19. The genes are TRBV6-5 and TRBJ1-4; D may be TRBD1 (6 bases). CDR3 nucleotide sequence: TGTGCCAGCAGCGTACAGGGAGGGGTTGAAAAACTGTTTTTT. It codes for CASSVQGGVEKLFF.